This TCR beta chain originates from a study of read filtering for tumor transcriptome and immune sequencing. This clonotype was recorded at least ten times. The V and J ends lost 2 bases and 4 bases, in that order; junction bases with no gene match: 10. The CDR3 spans 16 residues. Germline V gene lookup returns CDR1 MDHEN and CDR2 SYDVKM. From roughly 400 ng of RNA, a library with molecular barcoded alpha/delta and beta/gamma adaptors was made. TCRdb called the reads again in MiXCR, with one record for every CDR3 protein. The sample includes about 57,000 distinct CDR3 sequences, approximately 22% of them seen just once.

The chain links TRBV28 to TRBJ1-1; 7 positions agree with TRBD1. This sequence originates from a donor aged 40 or over with multiple myeloma. The sample comprised a population of CD138-negative cells sorted from bone marrow. The chain's CDR3 is CASSLRGGLAGTEAFF. The CDR3 DNA reads as TGTGCCAGCAGTTTAAGAGGGGGCCTGGCGGGCACTGAAGCTTTCTTT.